A selection of T cell receptor beta chains follows, all from one sample in a study of blood T cell dynamics during melanoma immunotherapy. TCRdb's copy holds only in-frame clones and misses some; the assay was immunoSEQ multiplex PCR. The sample carries 4,000 to 4,500 clones, approximately 90% recorded once. The sample consisted of blood, taken from a patient treated with checkpoint blockade. The receptors derive from a human donor with melanoma. CDR3s include the opening cysteine and the closing phenylalanine or tryptophan. Each record gives: J gene, CDR3 length, V gene, D gene, clone size, CDR3 DNA, CDR3 protein. The D gene is left open where the match is weak. Clone size is given for some rows only: seen once, a few or many times, or a class if the clone is expanded.

j_gene: TRBJ2-7
len: 17
v_gene: TRBV28
d_gene: TRBD2
abundance: .
CDR3nt: TGTGCCAGCAGTCCACGCCTTCCGGGAGGGCTTTCCTACGAGCAGTACTTC
CDR3aa: CASSPRLPGGLSYEQYF

j_gene: TRBJ2-7
len: 11
v_gene: TRBV6-6
d_gene: .
abundance: .
CDR3nt: TGTGCCAGCAGCAAAAAGTACGAGCAGTACTTC
CDR3aa: CASSKKYEQYF

j_gene: TRBJ1-6
len: 16
v_gene: TRBV5-5
d_gene: .
abundance: few
CDR3nt: TGTGCCAGCACCCGCCGGCAGAACCCCTATAATTCACCCCTCCACTTT
CDR3aa: CASTRRQNPYNSPLHF

j_gene: TRBJ2-2
len: 15
v_gene: TRBV19
d_gene: .
abundance: .
CDR3nt: TGTGCCAGTAGTTACGATTTTTCCCACGCCGGGGAGCTGTTTTTT
CDR3aa: CASSYDFSHAGELFF

j_gene: TRBJ2-6
len: 15
v_gene: TRBV11-3
d_gene: .
abundance: .
CDR3nt: TGTGCCAGCAGCTCAGGGGTGACCGGGGCCAACGTCCTGACTTTC
CDR3aa: CASSSGVTGANVLTF

j_gene: TRBJ2-3
len: 17
v_gene: TRBV7-3
d_gene: TRBD1
abundance: .
CDR3nt: TGTGCCAGCAGCTTAAAGGCCCGGACAGGGGTCCCAGATACGCAGTATTTT
CDR3aa: CASSLKARTGVPDTQYF

j_gene: TRBJ2-5
len: 14
v_gene: TRBV7-9
d_gene: .
abundance: .
CDR3nt: TGTGCCAGCAGCTTTCTCGGCCAGCAAGAGACCCAGTACTTC
CDR3aa: CASSFLGQQETQYF

j_gene: TRBJ1-1
len: 17
v_gene: TRBV11-2
d_gene: .
abundance: .
CDR3nt: TGTGCCAGCAGCTTAGGAATTCACCGGGACTCTCGCACTGAAGCTTTCTTT
CDR3aa: CASSLGIHRDSRTEAFF

j_gene: TRBJ1-5
len: 15
v_gene: TRBV4-1
d_gene: .
abundance: .
CDR3nt: TGCGCCAGCAGCCAAGGATGGGGGGGGGATCAGCCCCAGCATTTT
CDR3aa: CASSQGWGGDQPQHF

j_gene: TRBJ2-1
len: 15
v_gene: TRBV10-1
d_gene: TRBD2
abundance: .
CDR3nt: TGCGCCAGCAGTACGACTAGCGGGGGATACAATGAGCAGTTCTTC
CDR3aa: CASSTTSGGYNEQFF

j_gene: TRBJ2-2
len: 18
v_gene: TRBV18
d_gene: TRBD2
abundance: .
CDR3nt: TGTGCCAGCTCACCCGTACTAGCGGGAGGGCCCTGGACCGGGGAGCTGTTTTTT
CDR3aa: CASSPVLAGGPWTGELFF

j_gene: TRBJ2-2
len: 15
v_gene: TRBV25-1
d_gene: TRBD1
abundance: .
CDR3nt: TGTGCCAGCAGTGGTAGACAGGGGTGGGCCGGGGAGCTGTTTTTT
CDR3aa: CASSGRQGWAGELFF

j_gene: TRBJ2-7
len: 16
v_gene: TRBV6-6
d_gene: .
abundance: .
CDR3nt: TGTGCCAGCAGTTACCCGCCGCGCGGGTCCCGGGTGGAGCAGTACTTC
CDR3aa: CASSYPPRGSRVEQYF

j_gene: TRBJ1-2
len: 14
v_gene: TRBV7-2
d_gene: .
abundance: .
CDR3nt: TGTGCCAGCAGCCACAACAGAGCCAACTATGGCTACACCTTC
CDR3aa: CASSHNRANYGYTF

j_gene: TRBJ1-1
len: 15
v_gene: TRBV28
d_gene: .
abundance: .
CDR3nt: TGTGCCAGCAGTTTATTACACAGAACTAACACTGAAGCTTTCTTT
CDR3aa: CASSLLHRTNTEAFF

j_gene: TRBJ2-5
len: 12
v_gene: TRBV7-8
d_gene: .
abundance: .
CDR3nt: TGTGCCAGCAGCCCCTCCGGAGAGACCCAGTACTTC
CDR3aa: CASSPSGETQYF

j_gene: TRBJ2-3
len: 12
v_gene: TRBV30
d_gene: .
abundance: .
CDR3nt: TGTGCCTGGAGTGCGTCCGGAGATACGCAGTATTTT
CDR3aa: CAWSASGDTQYF

j_gene: TRBJ2-7
len: 14
v_gene: TRBV5-1
d_gene: TRBD2
abundance: .
CDR3nt: TGCGCCAGCAGCTTGTTCGCGGGAGGGGACGAGCAGTACTTC
CDR3aa: CASSLFAGGDEQYF

j_gene: TRBJ1-5
len: 16
v_gene: TRBV19
d_gene: TRBD1
abundance: .
CDR3nt: TGTGCCAGTAGTAAGGGCCCGGACAGGGTGGTTCAGCCCCAGCATTTT
CDR3aa: CASSKGPDRVVQPQHF

j_gene: TRBJ1-4
len: 15
v_gene: TRBV6-1
d_gene: TRBD1
abundance: .
CDR3nt: TGTGCCAGCACAACCGACAGGGGGAAAAATGAAAAACTGTTTTTT
CDR3aa: CASTTDRGKNEKLFF

j_gene: TRBJ2-1
len: 14
v_gene: TRBV30
d_gene: TRBD2
abundance: .
CDR3nt: TGTGCCTGGACACAAGTAGCGGGAGGGAGGAGGCAGTTCTTC
CDR3aa: CAWTQVAGGRRQFF

j_gene: TRBJ1-2
len: 17
v_gene: TRBV28
d_gene: .
abundance: .
CDR3nt: TGTGCCAGCAGTTTAAGGGTCAGAATACCTCTGATCTATGGCTACACCTTC
CDR3aa: CASSLRVRIPLIYGYTF

j_gene: TRBJ2-5
len: 12
v_gene: TRBV5-1
d_gene: .
abundance: .
CDR3nt: TGCGCCAGCAGCCTGGACGGAGAGACCCAGTACTTC
CDR3aa: CASSLDGETQYF

j_gene: TRBJ2-2
len: 13
v_gene: TRBV2
d_gene: .
abundance: .
CDR3nt: TGTGCCAGCAGTGAAGCGCGAATCGGGGAGCTGTTTTTT
CDR3aa: CASSEARIGELFF

j_gene: TRBJ1-2
len: 14
v_gene: TRBV7-2
d_gene: .
abundance: .
CDR3nt: TGTGCCAGCAGCTACACAACAGGGCGCTCAGGCTACACCTTC
CDR3aa: CASSYTTGRSGYTF

j_gene: TRBJ2-7
len: 13
v_gene: TRBV5-1
d_gene: .
abundance: .
CDR3nt: TGCGCCAGCAGCTGGGACAAATCTTACGAGCAGTACTTC
CDR3aa: CASSWDKSYEQYF

j_gene: TRBJ1-2
len: 13
v_gene: TRBV6-6
d_gene: TRBD1
abundance: .
CDR3nt: TGTGCCAGCATGTCAGGGGGCAGCTATGGCTACACCTTC
CDR3aa: CASMSGGSYGYTF

j_gene: TRBJ2-1
len: 15
v_gene: TRBV6-6
d_gene: .
abundance: .
CDR3nt: TGTGCCAGCAGTACGGGCCAGGGGGGGTACAATGAGCAGTTCTTC
CDR3aa: CASSTGQGGYNEQFF

j_gene: TRBJ2-3
len: 15
v_gene: TRBV30
d_gene: TRBD2
abundance: .
CDR3nt: TGTGCCTGGACCTTACTAGCGGGGGGTATGGATACGCAGTATTTT
CDR3aa: CAWTLLAGGMDTQYF

j_gene: TRBJ2-7
len: 14
v_gene: TRBV15
d_gene: TRBD1
abundance: .
CDR3nt: TGTGCCACCAGCAGGCTACAGGGGGCACTCGAGCAGTACTTC
CDR3aa: CATSRLQGALEQYF

j_gene: TRBJ2-5
len: 14
v_gene: TRBV9
d_gene: TRBD2
abundance: .
CDR3nt: TGTGCCAGCAGCGGGCCCGGCGGGAGGGAGACCCAGTACTTC
CDR3aa: CASSGPGGRETQYF

j_gene: TRBJ1-5
len: 16
v_gene: TRBV6-1
d_gene: TRBD1
abundance: .
CDR3nt: TGTGCCAGCAGTGAAGCCGGGACAGGGGTCCATCAGCCCCAGCATTTT
CDR3aa: CASSEAGTGVHQPQHF

j_gene: TRBJ2-7
len: 14
v_gene: TRBV4-3
d_gene: TRBD1
abundance: few
CDR3nt: TGCGCCAGCAGCCGACAGGGATACGGGGACGAGCAGTACTTC
CDR3aa: CASSRQGYGDEQYF

j_gene: TRBJ2-1
len: 15
v_gene: TRBV27
d_gene: .
abundance: .
CDR3nt: TGTGCCAGCAGCTCCCCAGTCGGATCCTACAATGAGCAGTTCTTC
CDR3aa: CASSSPVGSYNEQFF

j_gene: TRBJ2-2
len: 16
v_gene: TRBV15
d_gene: .
abundance: once
CDR3nt: TGTGCCACCAGCAGAGACGGCAGGATGAACACCGGGGAGCTGTTTTTT
CDR3aa: CATSRDGRMNTGELFF

j_gene: TRBJ1-1
len: 14
v_gene: TRBV19
d_gene: TRBD1
abundance: .
CDR3nt: TGTGCCAGTAGTATGGTAGGGACAGAGCTCAAGGCTTTCTTT
CDR3aa: CASSMVGTELKAFF

j_gene: TRBJ1-5
len: 13
v_gene: TRBV19
d_gene: TRBD1
abundance: .
CDR3nt: TGTGCCAGTAGTCAGGGGGCCCCTAGGCCCCAGCATTTT
CDR3aa: CASSQGAPRPQHF

j_gene: TRBJ2-1
len: 16
v_gene: TRBV7-2
d_gene: .
abundance: .
CDR3nt: TGTGCCAGCAGCCCGACCATGAACGCAGATTACAATGAGCAGTTCTTC
CDR3aa: CASSPTMNADYNEQFF

j_gene: TRBJ1-5
len: 17
v_gene: TRBV19
d_gene: TRBD1
abundance: .
CDR3nt: TGTGCCAGTAGTATCGGGTTTGGGAGGGGGCTGGGGCAGCCCCAGCATTTT
CDR3aa: CASSIGFGRGLGQPQHF

j_gene: TRBJ2-7
len: 12
v_gene: TRBV29-1
d_gene: TRBD1
abundance: .
CDR3nt: TGCAGCGTCGGGGACAGGGGCTACGAGCAGTACTTC
CDR3aa: CSVGDRGYEQYF

j_gene: TRBJ1-2
len: 13
v_gene: TRBV5-1
d_gene: .
abundance: .
CDR3nt: TGCGCCAGCAGGGCGGAGGGGGTCGGTGGCTACACCTTC
CDR3aa: CASRAEGVGGYTF

j_gene: TRBJ1-6
len: 15
v_gene: TRBV6-1
d_gene: .
abundance: once
CDR3nt: TGTGCCAGCCATACACTAAGCTCCTATAATTCACCCCTCCACTTT
CDR3aa: CASHTLSSYNSPLHF